The 3 T cell receptor beta chains below all came from one sample that was sequenced in a study of blood T cell repertoires in COVID-19. Clones were sequenced by immunoSEQ multiplex PCR, and TCRdb holds only the in-frame ones, with some missing. The sample has fewer than 150,000 clones, nearly 90% seen once. The sequencing input was peripheral blood. The receptors were gathered from a woman in her sixties with COVID-19, enrolled during active disease.

This clone was recorded a few times. This chain joins TRBV18 and TRBJ2-2; 7 bases match TRBD1. V dropped 3 bases and J dropped 2; count of bases not matched to a gene: 6. This CDR3 comprises 16 residues. Germline CDR1 and CDR2: KGHSH and LQKENI. CDR3 loop: CASSPRDRGNTGELFF. CDR3 in DNA: TGTGCCAGCTCACCTCGGGACAGAGGTAACACCGGGGAGCTGTTTTTT.

The sample holds one count of this clone. The J gene is TRBJ2-3, the V gene TRBV7-3; a possible D gene is TRBD2 (5 bases). CDR3 size: 15 residues. Between the trimmed V and J ends, which lost 0 bases and 4 bases, there was a span of 11 bases. The germline V gene encodes CDR1 SGHTA and CDR2 FQGTGA. Here the CDR3 reads CASSLTFGDADTQYF. DNA for the CDR3: TGTGCCAGCAGCTTAACGTTCGGGGATGCAGATACGCAGTATTTT.

This clone was counted once. The CDR3 here is CASSAPPGLLFF. The CDR3 region has the DNA TGTGCCAGCAGCGCCCCCCCGGGACTGCTGTTTTTT. The rearrangement links TRBV3-1 (or the pseudogene TRBV3-2) to TRBJ1-4; tentative D call: TRBD1 (5 bases). V lost 5 bases and J lost 14, with 15 bases in between. The CDR3 length is 12 residues. Germline lookup yields CDR1 LGHDT and CDR2 YNNKEL (reference sequence).